This T cell receptor (beta chain) was recorded in a study of post-analysis software for immune sequencing data. For the study at large: Included among the disease courses, which were recorded for the cohort, were relapsing-remitting, secondary progressive and progressive-relapsing multiple sclerosis. Study-level points and caveats: Normalized Chao1 diversity was significantly lower in multiple sclerosis patients than in controls. A few TRBV segments occurring more often in patients than controls included TRBV5-6, TRBV5-1 and TRBV20-1. F-measure co-clustering was strong for batch-matched samples.

Details on this clonotype: What it binds is not known. Relative to the germline gene, one junction end is altered; a read error may explain this.

Unique molecular identifiers were present in the TCR beta cDNA libraries. Each CDR3 protein is one row after TCRdb ran MiXCR on the PCR reads. Of around 500,000 distinct CDR3 sequences in the sample, under 40% are singletons; the top ten hold about 6%. Germline V gene sequence: CDR1 LGHDT, CDR2 YNNKEL (reference sequence). This CDR3 is 19 amino acids long. The chain recombines TRBV3-1 with TRBJ2-3; TRBD2 aligns across 13 bases. The receptor comes from a girl aged 2-17 years with multiple sclerosis. Sequencing was carried out using blood. In DNA form, the CDR3 reads TGTGCCAGCAGCCAAGACGGAGGGACTAGCGGGGACGTAACAGGTACGCAGTATTTT. Its translation is CASSQDGGTSGDVTGTQYF.